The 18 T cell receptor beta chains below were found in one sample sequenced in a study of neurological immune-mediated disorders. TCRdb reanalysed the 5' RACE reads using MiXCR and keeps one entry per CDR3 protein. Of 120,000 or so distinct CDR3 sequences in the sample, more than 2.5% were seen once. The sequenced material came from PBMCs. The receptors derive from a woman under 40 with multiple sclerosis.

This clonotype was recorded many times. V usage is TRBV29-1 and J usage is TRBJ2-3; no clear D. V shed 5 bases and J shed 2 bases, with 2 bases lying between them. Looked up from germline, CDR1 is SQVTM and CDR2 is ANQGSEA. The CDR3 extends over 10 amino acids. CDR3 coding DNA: TGCAGCGTTCACACAGATACGCAGTATTTT. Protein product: CSVHTDTQYF.

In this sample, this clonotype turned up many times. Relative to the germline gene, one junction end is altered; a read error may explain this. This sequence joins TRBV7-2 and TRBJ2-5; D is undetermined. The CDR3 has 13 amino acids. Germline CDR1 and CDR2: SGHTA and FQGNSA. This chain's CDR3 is CASSVARQETQYF. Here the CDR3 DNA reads TGTGCCAGCAGCGTAGCTAGGCAAGAGACCCAGTACTTC.

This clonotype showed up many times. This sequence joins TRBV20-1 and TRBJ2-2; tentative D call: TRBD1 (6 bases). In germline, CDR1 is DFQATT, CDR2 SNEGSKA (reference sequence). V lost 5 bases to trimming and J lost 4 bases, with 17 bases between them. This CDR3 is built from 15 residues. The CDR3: CSAGLSTGPTGELFF. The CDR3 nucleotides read TGCAGTGCTGGGCTTTCGACAGGCCCCACCGGGGAGCTGTTTTTT.

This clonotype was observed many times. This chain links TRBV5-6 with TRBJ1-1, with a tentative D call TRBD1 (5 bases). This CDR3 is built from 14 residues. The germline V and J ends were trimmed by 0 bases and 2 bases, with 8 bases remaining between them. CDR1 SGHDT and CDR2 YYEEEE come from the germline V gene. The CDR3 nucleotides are TGTGCCAGCAGCTTGGCACGGGGCAACACTGAAGCTTTCTTT. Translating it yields CASSLARGNTEAFF.

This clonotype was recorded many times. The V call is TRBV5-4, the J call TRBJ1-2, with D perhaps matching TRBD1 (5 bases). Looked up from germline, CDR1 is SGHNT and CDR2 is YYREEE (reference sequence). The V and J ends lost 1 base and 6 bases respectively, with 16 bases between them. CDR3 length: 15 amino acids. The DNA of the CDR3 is TGTGCCAGCAGCTTGTCCGCAGGGACTCGGGATGGCTACACCTTC. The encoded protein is CASSLSAGTRDGYTF.

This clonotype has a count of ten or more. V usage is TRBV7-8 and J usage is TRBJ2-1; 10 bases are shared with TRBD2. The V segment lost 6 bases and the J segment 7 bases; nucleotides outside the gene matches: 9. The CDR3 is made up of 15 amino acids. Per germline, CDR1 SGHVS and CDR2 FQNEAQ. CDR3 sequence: CASRKAGGPPNEQFF. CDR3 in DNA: TGTGCCAGCAGGAAAGCGGGAGGGCCCCCAAATGAGCAGTTCTTC.

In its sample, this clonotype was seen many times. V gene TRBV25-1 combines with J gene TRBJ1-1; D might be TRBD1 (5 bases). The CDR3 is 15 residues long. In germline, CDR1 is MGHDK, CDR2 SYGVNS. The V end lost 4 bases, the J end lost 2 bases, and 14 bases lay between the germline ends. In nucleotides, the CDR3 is TGTGCCAGCAGTGCAATTGGGGGGTCCAACACTGAAGCTTTCTTT. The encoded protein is CASSAIGGSNTEAFF.

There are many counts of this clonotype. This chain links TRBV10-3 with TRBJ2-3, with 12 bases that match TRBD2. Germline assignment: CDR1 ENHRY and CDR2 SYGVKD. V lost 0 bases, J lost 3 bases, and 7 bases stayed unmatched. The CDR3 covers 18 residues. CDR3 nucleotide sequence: TGTGCCATCAGTGAGTCGAAGACTAGCGGGGGTTTGACAGATACGCAGTATTTT. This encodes CAISESKTSGGLTDTQYF.

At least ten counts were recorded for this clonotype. CDR3 residues: CATVAGVPDTQYF. The CDR3 nucleotides are TGTGCCACCGTAGCGGGAGTACCAGATACGCAGTATTTT. The chain links TRBV10-3 to TRBJ2-3, with 9 bases matching TRBD2. In germline, CDR1 is ENHRY, CDR2 SYGVKD. V trimming: 10 bases; J trimming: 4 bases; junction bases outside the gene matches: 6. CDR3 length: 13 amino acids.

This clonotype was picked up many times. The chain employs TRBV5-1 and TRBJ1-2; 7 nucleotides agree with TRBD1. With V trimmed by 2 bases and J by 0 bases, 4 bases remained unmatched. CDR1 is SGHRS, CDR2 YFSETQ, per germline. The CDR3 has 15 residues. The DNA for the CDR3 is TGCGCCAGCAGCTTACGGGACAGCCCTAACTATGGCTACACCTTC. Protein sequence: CASSLRDSPNYGYTF.

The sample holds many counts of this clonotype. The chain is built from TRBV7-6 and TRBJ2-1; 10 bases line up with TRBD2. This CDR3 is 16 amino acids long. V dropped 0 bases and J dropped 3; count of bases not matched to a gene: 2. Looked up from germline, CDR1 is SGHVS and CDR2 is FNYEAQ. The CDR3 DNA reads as TGTGCCAGCAGCTTAGCAGCGGGAGGGGTCTACAATGAGCAGTTCTTC. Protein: CASSLAAGGVYNEQFF.

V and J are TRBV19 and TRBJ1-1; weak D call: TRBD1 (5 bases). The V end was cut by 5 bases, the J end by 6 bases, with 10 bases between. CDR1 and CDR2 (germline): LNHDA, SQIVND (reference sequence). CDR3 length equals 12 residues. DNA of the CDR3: TGTGCCAGTAGTCCTGGGACCCCTGAAGCTTTCTTT. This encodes CASSPGTPEAFF.

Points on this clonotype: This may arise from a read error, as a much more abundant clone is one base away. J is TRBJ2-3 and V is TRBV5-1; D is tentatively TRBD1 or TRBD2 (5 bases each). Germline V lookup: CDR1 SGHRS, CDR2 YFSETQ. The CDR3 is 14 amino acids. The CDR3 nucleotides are TGCGCCAGCAGCTTGTTTGGGGGAACAGATAAGCAGTATTTT. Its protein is CASSLFGGTDKQYF.

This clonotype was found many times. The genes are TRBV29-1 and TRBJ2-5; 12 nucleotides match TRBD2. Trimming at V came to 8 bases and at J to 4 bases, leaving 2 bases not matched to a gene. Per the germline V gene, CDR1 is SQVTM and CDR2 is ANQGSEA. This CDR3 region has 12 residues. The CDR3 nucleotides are TGCAGCCTAGCGGGAGGGGGAGAGACCCAGTACTTC. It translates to CSLAGGGETQYF.

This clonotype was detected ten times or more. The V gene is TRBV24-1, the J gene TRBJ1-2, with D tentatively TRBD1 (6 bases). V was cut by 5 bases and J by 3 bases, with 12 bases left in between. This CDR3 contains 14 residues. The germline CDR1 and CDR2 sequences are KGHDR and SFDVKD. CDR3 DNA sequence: TGTGCCACCAGTGGACAGGCCAGCTACTATGGCTACACCTTC. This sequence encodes CATSGQASYYGYTF.

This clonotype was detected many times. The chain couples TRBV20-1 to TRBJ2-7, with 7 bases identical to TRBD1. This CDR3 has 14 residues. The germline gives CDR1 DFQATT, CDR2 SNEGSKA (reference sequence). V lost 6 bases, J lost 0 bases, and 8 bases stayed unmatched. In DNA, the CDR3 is TGCAGTGCATTGAACAGGGGCGTCTCCTACGAGCAGTACTTC. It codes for CSALNRGVSYEQYF.

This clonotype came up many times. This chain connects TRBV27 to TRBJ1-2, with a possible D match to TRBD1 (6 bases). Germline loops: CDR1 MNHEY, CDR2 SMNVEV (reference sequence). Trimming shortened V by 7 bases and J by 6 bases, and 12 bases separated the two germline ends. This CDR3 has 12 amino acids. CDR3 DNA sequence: TGTGCCAGCAAACAGGGACCCCATGGCTACACCTTC. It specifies CASKQGPHGYTF.

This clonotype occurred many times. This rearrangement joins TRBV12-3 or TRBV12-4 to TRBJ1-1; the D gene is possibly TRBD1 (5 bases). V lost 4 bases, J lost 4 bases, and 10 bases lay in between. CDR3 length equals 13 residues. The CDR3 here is CASSSGISTEAFF. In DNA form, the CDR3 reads TGTGCCAGCAGTTCAGGGATCTCCACTGAAGCTTTCTTT.